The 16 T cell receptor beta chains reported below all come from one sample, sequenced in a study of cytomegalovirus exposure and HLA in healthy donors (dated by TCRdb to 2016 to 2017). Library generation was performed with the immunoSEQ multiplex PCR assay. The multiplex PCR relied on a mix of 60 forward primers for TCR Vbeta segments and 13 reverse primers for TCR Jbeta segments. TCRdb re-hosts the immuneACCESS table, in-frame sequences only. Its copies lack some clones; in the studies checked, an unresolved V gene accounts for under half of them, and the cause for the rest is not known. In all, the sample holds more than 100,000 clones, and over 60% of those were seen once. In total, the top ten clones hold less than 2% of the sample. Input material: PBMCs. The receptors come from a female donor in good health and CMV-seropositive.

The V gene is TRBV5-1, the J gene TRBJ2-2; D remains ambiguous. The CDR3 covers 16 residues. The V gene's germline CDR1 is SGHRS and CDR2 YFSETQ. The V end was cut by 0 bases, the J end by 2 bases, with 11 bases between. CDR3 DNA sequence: TGCGCCAGCAGCTTGGTTGAGCTTCGCAACACCGGGGAGCTGTTTTTT. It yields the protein CASSLVELRNTGELFF.

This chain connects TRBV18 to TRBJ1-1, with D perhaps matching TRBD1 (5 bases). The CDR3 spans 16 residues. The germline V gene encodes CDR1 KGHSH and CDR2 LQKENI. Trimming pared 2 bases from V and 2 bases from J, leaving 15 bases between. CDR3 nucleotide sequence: TGTGCCAGCTCACCAAGGAGACAGAACTTCAACACTGAAGCTTTCTTT. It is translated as CASSPRRQNFNTEAFF.

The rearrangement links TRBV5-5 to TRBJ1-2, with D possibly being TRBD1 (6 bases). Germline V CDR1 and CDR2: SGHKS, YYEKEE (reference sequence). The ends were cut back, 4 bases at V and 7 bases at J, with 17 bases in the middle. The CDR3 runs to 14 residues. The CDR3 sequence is CASSDTGTPIGYTF. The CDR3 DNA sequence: TGTGCCAGCAGCGATACCGGGACACCAATTGGCTACACCTTC.

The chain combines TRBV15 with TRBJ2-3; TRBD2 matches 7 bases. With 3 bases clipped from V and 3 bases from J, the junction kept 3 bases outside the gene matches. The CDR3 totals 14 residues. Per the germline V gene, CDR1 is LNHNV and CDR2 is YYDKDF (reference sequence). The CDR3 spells CATSSRRETDTQYF. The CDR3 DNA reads TGTGCCACCAGCAGCCGGCGGGAGACAGATACGCAGTATTTT.

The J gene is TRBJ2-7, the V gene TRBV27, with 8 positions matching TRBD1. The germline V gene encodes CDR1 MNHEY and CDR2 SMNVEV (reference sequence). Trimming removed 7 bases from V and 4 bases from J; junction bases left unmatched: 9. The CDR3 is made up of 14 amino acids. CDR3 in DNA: TGTGCCAGCACCCTGGGACAGGCAAGTTACGAGCAGTACTTC. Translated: CASTLGQASYEQYF.

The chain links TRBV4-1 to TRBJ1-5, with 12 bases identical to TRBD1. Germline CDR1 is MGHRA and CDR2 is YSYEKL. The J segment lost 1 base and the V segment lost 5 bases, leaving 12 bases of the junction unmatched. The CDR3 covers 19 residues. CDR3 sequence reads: CASSSIPGQGARSNQPQHF. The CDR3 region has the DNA TGCGCCAGCAGCAGTATTCCGGGACAGGGGGCAAGGAGCAATCAGCCCCAGCATTTT.

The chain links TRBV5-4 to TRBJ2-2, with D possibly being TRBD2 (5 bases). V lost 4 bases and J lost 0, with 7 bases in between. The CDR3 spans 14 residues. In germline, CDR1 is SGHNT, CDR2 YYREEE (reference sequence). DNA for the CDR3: TGTGCCAGCAGCCGGACTTCGAACACCGGGGAGCTGTTTTTT. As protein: CASSRTSNTGELFF.

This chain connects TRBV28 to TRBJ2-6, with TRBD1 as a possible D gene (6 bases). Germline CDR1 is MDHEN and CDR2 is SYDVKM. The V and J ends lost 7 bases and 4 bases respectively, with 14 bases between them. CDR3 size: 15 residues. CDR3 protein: CASTEQGSGANVLTF. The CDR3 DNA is TGTGCCAGCACCGAACAGGGTTCCGGGGCCAACGTCCTGACTTTC.

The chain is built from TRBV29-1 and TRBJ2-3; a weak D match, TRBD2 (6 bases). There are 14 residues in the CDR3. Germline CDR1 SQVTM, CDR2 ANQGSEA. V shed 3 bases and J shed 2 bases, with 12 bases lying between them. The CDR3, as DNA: TGCAGCGTTGATCTAGCGAATCCCACAGATACGCAGTATTTT. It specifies CSVDLANPTDTQYF.

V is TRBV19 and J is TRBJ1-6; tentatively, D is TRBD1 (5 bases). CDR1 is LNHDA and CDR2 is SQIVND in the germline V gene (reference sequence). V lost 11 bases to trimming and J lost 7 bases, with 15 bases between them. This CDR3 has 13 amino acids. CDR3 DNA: TGTGCCGCGCGGGGGGGAGGGAATTCACCCCTCCACTTT. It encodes CAARGGGNSPLHF. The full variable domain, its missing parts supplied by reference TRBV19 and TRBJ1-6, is DGGITQSPKYLFRKEGQNVTLSCEQNLNHDAMYWYRQDPGQGLRLIYYSQIVNDFQKGDIAEGYSVSREKKESFPLTVTSAQKNPTAFYLCAARGGGNSPLHFGNGTRLTVT.

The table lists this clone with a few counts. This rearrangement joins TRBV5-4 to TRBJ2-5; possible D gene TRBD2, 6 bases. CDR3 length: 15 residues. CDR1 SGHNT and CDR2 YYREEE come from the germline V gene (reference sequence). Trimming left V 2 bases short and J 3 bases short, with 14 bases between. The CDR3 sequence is CASSLLRGGEETQYF. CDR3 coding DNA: TGTGCCAGCAGCTTATTAAGGGGCGGGGAAGAGACCCAGTACTTC. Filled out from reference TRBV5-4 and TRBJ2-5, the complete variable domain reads ETGVTQSPTHLIKTRGQQVTLRCSSQSGHNTVSWYQQALGQGPQFIFQYYREEENGRGNFPPRFSGLQFPNYSSELNVNALELDDSALYLCASSLLRGGEETQYFGPGTRLLVL.

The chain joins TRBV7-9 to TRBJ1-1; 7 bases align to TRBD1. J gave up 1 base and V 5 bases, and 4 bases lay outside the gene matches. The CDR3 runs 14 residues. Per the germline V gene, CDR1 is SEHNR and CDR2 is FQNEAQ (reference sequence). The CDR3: CASSPRTGNTEAFF. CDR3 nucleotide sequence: TGTGCCAGCAGCCCCCGGACAGGGAACACTGAAGCTTTCTTT.

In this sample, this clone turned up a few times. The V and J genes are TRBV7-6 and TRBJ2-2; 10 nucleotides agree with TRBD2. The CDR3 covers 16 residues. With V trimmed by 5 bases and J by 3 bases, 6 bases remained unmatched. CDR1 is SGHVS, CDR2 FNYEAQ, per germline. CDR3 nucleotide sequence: TGTGCCAGCAGCAAGCCGGGACTAGCGTACACCGGGGAGCTGTTTTTT. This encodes CASSKPGLAYTGELFF. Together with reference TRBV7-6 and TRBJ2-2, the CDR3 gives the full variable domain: GAGVSQSPRYKVTKRGQDVALRCDPISGHVSLYWYRQALGQGPEFLTYFNYEAQQDKSGLPNDRFSAERPEGSISTLTIQRTEQRDSAMYRCASSKPGLAYTGELFFGEGSRLTVL.

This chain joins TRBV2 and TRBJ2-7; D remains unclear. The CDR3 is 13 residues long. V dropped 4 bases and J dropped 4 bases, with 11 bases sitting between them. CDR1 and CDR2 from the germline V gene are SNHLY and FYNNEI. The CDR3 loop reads CASSGPFLYEQYF. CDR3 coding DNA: TGTGCCAGCAGTGGGCCATTCCTTTACGAGCAGTACTTC.

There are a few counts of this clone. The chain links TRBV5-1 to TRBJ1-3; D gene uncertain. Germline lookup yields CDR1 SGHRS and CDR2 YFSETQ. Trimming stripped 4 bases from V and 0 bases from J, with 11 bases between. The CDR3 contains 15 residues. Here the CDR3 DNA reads TGCGCCAGCAGCACAGCGGCAGCCTCTGGAAACACCATATATTTT. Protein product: CASSTAAASGNTIYF.

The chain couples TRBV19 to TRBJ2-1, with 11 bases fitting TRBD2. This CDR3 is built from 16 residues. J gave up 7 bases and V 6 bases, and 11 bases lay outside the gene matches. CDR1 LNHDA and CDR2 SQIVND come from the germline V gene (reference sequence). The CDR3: CASSINSGRAWNEQFF. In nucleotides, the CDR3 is TGTGCCAGTAGCATTAATAGCGGGAGGGCCTGGAATGAGCAGTTCTTC.